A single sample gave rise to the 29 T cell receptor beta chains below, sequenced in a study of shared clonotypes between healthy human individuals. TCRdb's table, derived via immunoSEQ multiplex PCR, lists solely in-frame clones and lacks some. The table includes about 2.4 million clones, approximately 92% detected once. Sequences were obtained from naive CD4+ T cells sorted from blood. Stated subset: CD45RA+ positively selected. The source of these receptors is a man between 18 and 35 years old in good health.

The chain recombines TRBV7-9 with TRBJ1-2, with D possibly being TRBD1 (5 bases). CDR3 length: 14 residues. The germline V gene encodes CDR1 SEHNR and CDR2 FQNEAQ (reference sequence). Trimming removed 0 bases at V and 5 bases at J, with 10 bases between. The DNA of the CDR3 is TGTGCCAGCAGCTTAGCTGGGACCGAGTATGGCTACACCTTC. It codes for CASSLAGTEYGYTF.

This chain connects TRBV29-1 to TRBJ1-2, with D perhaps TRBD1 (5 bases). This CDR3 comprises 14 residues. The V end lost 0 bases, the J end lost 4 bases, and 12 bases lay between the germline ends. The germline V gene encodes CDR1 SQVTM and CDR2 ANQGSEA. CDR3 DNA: TGCAGCGTTGAAGATCGAGCAGGGATCTATGGCTACACCTTC. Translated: CSVEDRAGIYGYTF. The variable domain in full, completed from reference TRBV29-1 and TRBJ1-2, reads SAVISQKPSRDICQRGTSLTIQCQVDSQVTMMFWYRQQPGQSLTLIATANQGSEATYESGFVIDKFPISRPNLTFSTLTVSNMSPEDSSIYLCSVEDRAGIYGYTFGSGTRLTVV.

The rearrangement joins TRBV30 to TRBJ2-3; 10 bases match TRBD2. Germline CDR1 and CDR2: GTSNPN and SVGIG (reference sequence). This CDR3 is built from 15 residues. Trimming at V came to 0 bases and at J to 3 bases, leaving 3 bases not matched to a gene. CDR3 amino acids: CAWSVISGRTDTQYF. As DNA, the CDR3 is TGTGCCTGGAGTGTAATTAGCGGGAGGACAGATACGCAGTATTTT.

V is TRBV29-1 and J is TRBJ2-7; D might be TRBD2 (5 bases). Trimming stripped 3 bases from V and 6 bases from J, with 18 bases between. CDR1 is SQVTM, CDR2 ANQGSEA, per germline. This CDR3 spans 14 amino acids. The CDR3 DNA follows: TGCAGCGTTGATCTGGGCGGGCGTCCGGGCGAGCAGTACTTC. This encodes CSVDLGGRPGEQYF.

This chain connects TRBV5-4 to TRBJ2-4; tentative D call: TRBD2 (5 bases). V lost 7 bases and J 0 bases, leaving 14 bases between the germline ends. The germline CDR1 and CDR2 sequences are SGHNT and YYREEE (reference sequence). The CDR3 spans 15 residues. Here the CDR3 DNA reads TGTGCCAGCGGATCCTACGGGAAAGCCAAAAACATTCAGTACTTC. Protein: CASGSYGKAKNIQYF.

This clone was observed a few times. Here the CDR3 reads CASSPGQANSPLHF. The CDR3 bases are TGTGCCAGCAGCCCGGGACAGGCGAATTCACCCCTCCACTTT. The chain combines TRBV5-6 with TRBJ1-6, with 8 bases aligning to TRBD1. The junction had 4 bases not matched to a gene; V was cut back by 4 bases and J by 7 bases. Germline CDR1 reads SGHDT; CDR2 reads YYEEEE. The CDR3 sequence is 14 residues long.

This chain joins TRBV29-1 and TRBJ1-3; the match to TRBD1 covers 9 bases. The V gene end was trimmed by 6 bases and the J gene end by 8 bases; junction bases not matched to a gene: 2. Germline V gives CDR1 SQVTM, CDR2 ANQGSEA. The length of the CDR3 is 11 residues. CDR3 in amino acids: CSVDRGDTIYF. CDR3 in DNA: TGCAGCGTCGACAGGGGGGACACCATATATTTT.

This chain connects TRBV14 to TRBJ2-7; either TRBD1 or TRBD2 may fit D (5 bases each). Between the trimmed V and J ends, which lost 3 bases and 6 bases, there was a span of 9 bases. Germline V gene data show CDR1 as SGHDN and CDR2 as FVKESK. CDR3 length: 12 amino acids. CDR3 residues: CASSQRGTEQYF. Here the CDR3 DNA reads TGTGCCAGCAGCCAGAGGGGAACCGAGCAGTACTTC.

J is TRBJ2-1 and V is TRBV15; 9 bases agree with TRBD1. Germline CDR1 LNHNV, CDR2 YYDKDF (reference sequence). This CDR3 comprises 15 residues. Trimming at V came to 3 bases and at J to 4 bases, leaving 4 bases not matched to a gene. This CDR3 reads CATSRGQGLYNEQFF. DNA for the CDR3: TGTGCCACCAGCAGGGGACAGGGCCTGTACAATGAGCAGTTCTTC.

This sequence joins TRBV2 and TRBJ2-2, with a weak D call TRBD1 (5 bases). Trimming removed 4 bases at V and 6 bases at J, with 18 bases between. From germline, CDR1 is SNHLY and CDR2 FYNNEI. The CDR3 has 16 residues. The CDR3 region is CASSAGRVDLPGELFF. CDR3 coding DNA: TGTGCCAGCAGTGCAGGCAGGGTGGATTTACCCGGGGAGCTGTTTTTT.

The CDR3 reads CASSKTSGLIYEQYF. For the CDR3, the DNA is TGTGCCAGCAGCAAGACTAGCGGTTTGATCTACGAGCAGTACTTC. This chain uses TRBV9 with TRBJ2-7; 9 bases match TRBD2. Germline CDR1 SGDLS, CDR2 YYNGEE. V lost 4 bases to trimming and J lost 3 bases; unmatched junction nucleotides: 8. This CDR3 is 15 amino acids long.

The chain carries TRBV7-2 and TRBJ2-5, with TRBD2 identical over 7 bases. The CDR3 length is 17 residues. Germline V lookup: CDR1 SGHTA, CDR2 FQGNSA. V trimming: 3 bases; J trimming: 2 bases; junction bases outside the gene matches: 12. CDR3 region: CASSLGLAASPQETQYF. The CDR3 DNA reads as TGTGCCAGCAGCTTGGGGCTAGCGGCGAGCCCTCAAGAGACCCAGTACTTC.

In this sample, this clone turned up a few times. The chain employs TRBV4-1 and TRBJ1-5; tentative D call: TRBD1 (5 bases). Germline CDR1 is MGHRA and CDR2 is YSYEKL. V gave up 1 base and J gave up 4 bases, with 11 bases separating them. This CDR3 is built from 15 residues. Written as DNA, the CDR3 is TGCGCCAGCAGCCAAGTCGCAGGGTGGAATCAGCCCCAGCATTTT. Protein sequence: CASSQVAGWNQPQHF.

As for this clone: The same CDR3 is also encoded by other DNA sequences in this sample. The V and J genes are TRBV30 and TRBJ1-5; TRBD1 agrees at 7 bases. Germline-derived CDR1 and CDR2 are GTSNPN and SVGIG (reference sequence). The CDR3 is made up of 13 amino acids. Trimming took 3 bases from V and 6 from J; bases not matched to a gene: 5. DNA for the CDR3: TGTGCCTGGAGCCGACAGGGAGGTCAGCCCCAGCATTTT. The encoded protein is CAWSRQGGQPQHF.

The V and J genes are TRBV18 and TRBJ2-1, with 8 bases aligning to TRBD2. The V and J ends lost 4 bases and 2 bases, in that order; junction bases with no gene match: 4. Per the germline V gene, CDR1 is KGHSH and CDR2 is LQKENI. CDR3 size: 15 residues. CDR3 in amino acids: CASSLTSETYNEQFF. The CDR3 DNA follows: TGTGCCAGCTCACTGACTAGCGAGACCTACAATGAGCAGTTCTTC. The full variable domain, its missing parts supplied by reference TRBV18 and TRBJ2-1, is NAGVMQNPRHLVRRRGQEARLRCSPMKGHSHVYWYRQLPEEGLKFMVYLQKENIIDESGMPKERFSAEFPKEGPSILRIQQVVRGDSAAYFCASSLTSETYNEQFFGPGTRLTVL.

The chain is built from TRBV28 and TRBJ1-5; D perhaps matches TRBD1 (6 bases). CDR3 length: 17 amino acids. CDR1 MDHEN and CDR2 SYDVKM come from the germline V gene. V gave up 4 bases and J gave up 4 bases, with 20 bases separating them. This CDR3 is CASSWYPMTGRNQPQHF. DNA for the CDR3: TGTGCCAGCAGTTGGTACCCTATGACAGGACGGAATCAGCCCCAGCATTTT.

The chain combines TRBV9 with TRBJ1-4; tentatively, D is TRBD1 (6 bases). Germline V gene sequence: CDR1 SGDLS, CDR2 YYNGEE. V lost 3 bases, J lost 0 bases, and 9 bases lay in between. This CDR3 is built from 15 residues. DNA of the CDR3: TGTGCCAGCAGCGAGAGACAGGCAACTAATGAAAAACTGTTTTTT. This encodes CASSERQATNEKLFF.

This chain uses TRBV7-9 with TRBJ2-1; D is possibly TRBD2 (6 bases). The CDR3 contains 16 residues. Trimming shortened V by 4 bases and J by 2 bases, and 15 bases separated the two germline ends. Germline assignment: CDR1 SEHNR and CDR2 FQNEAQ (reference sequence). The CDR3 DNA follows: TGTGCCAGCAGCTCCCGAGTAGCGGAGACCTACAATGAGCAGTTCTTC. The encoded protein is CASSSRVAETYNEQFF.

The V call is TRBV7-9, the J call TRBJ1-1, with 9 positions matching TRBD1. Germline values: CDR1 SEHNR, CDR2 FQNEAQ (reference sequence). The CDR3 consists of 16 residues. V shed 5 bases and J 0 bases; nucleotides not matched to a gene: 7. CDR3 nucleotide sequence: TGTGCCAGCAGCGGCTGGGACAGGGTCGTGAACACTGAAGCTTTCTTT. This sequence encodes CASSGWDRVVNTEAFF.

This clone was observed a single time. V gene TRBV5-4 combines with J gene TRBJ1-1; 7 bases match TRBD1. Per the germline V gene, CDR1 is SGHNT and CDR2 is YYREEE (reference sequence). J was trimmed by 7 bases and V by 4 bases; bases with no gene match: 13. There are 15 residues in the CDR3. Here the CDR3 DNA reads TGTGCCAGCAGCATGACAGGGCGACTGGGCGGTGAAGCTTTCTTT. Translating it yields CASSMTGRLGGEAFF. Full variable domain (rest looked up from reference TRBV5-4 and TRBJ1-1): ETGVTQSPTHLIKTRGQQVTLRCSSQSGHNTVSWYQQALGQGPQFIFQYYREEENGRGNFPPRFSGLQFPNYSSELNVNALELDDSALYLCASSMTGRLGGEAFFGQGTRLTVV.

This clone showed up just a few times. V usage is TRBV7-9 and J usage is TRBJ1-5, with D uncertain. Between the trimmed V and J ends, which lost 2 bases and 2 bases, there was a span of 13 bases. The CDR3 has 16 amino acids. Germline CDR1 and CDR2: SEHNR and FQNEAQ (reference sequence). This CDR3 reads CASSLMSPWGNQPQHF. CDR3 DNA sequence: TGTGCCAGCAGCTTAATGTCACCTTGGGGCAATCAGCCCCAGCATTTT.

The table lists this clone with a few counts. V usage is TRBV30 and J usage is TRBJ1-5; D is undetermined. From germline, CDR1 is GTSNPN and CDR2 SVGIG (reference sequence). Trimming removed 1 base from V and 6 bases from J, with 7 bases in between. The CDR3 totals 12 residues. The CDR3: CAWSAEGQPQHF. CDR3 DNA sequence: TGTGCCTGGAGTGCGGAGGGTCAGCCCCAGCATTTT.

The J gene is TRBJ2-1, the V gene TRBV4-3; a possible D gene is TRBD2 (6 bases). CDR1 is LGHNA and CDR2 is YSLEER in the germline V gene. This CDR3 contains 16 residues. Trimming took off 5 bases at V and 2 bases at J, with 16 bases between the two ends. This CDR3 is CASSSRRVGPYNEQFF. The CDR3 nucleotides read TGCGCCAGCAGCTCGAGGAGGGTCGGCCCCTACAATGAGCAGTTCTTC.

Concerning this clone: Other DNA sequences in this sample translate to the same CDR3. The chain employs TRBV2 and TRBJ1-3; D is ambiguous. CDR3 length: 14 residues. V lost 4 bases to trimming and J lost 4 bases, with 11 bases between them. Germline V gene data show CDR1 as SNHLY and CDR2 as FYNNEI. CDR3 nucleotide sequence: TGTGCCAGCAGTGTTGAATCGTCGGGAAACACCATATATTTT. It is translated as CASSVESSGNTIYF.

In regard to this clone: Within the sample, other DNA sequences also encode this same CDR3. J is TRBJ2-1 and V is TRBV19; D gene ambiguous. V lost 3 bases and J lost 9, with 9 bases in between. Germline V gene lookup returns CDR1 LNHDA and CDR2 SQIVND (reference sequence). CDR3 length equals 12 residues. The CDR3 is CASSISGGEQFF. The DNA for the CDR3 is TGTGCCAGTAGTATCTCAGGTGGTGAGCAGTTCTTC.

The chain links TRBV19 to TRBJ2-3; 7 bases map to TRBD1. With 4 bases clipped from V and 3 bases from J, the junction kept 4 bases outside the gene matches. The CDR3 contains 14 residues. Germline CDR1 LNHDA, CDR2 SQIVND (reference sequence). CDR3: CASSTGGWTDTQYF. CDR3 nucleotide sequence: TGTGCCAGTAGTACAGGGGGTTGGACAGATACGCAGTATTTT.

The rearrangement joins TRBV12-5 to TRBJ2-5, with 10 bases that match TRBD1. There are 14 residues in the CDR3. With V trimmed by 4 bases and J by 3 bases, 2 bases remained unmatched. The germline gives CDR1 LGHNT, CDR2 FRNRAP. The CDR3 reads CASGSGQGKETQYF. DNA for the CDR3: TGTGCTAGTGGTTCGGGACAGGGGAAAGAGACCCAGTACTTC.

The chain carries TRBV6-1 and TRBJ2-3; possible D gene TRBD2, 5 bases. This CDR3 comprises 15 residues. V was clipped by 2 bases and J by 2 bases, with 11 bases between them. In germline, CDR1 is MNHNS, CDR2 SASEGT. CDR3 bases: TGTGCCAGCAGTGAACGGCGGACTTCCACAGATACGCAGTATTTT. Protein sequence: CASSERRTSTDTQYF.

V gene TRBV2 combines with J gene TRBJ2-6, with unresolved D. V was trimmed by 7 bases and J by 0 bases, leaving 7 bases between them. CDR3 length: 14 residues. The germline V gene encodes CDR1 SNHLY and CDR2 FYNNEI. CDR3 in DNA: TGTGCCAGCATACTGCTCTCTGGGGCCAACGTCCTGACTTTC. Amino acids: CASILLSGANVLTF.